The rows below give T cell receptor beta chains drawn from one sample of a study of T cell responses to AZD1222 COVID-19 vaccine. Some clones are missing from TCRdb's copy, which holds only in-frame ones; the method was immunoSEQ multiplex PCR. The sample includes under 95,000 clones, around 91% of them seen just once. This specimen was peripheral blood, taken on day 0 of AZD1222 vaccination. These receptors originate from an adult in good health. The CDR3 runs from the conserved cysteine through the conserved F or W. D genes are given only for firm matches. The size field is filled for only some rows; it gives once, few, many or a size class.

d_gene,v_gene,len,abundance,j_gene,CDR3nt,CDR3aa
NA,TRBV9,14,NA,TRBJ2-1,TGTGCCAGCAGCGTAGGGGGTCTCTACAATGAGCAGTTCTTC,CASSVGGLYNEQFF
NA,TRBV27,14,once,TRBJ1-1,TGTGCCAGCAGTCTCAGGACAGTGAACACTGAAGCTTTCTTT,CASSLRTVNTEAFF
NA,TRBV3-1/TRBV3-2,13,NA,TRBJ1-1,TGTGCCAGCAGCCAAGCCAGGAACACTGAAGCTTTCTTT,CASSQARNTEAFF
NA,TRBV12-3/TRBV12-4,13,NA,TRBJ2-3,TGTGCCAGCAAAATGGGGCGAGTCGATACGCAGTATTTT,CASKMGRVDTQYF
TRBD2,TRBV7-3,15,NA,TRBJ2-3,TGTGCCAGCAGCATAAGCGGGGGCGAGGCAGATACGCAGTATTTT,CASSISGGEADTQYF
NA,TRBV7-2,16,NA,TRBJ2-3,TGTGCCAGCAGCTTAGCGTCCGGGGTAGGGGCAGATACGCAGTATTTT,CASSLASGVGADTQYF
NA,TRBV6-5,11,NA,TRBJ1-2,TGTGCCAGCGGCGCGGGCTATGGCTACACCTTC,CASGAGYGYTF
NA,TRBV9,13,NA,TRBJ1-5,TGTGCCAGCAGCGTACTGCAGGGTGGGCCCCAGCATTTT,CASSVLQGGPQHF
TRBD1,TRBV9,17,NA,TRBJ1-2,TGTGCCAGCAGCGCGCACGATGGGACAGGGCAACTCTATGGCTACACCTTC,CASSAHDGTGQLYGYTF
NA,TRBV27,17,NA,TRBJ1-5,TGTGCCAGCAGCCCTGATCGGGGGGCAAGGCGCAATCAGCCCCAGCATTTT,CASSPDRGARRNQPQHF
TRBD2,TRBV5-6,14,NA,TRBJ2-1,TGTGCCAGCAGCCCCGCGGGGGGGCGTAATGAGCAGTTCTTC,CASSPAGGRNEQFF
TRBD2,TRBV9,13,NA,TRBJ2-7,TGTGCCAGCAGCGGGAGCGTAGCGGGGGAGCAGTACTTC,CASSGSVAGEQYF
NA,TRBV4-3,13,NA,TRBJ1-1,TGCGCCAGCAGCCAGGGGGTGGGAACTGAAGCTTTCTTT,CASSQGVGTEAFF
TRBD1,TRBV15,15,NA,TRBJ2-7,TGTGCCACCAGCAGAGAAGGGACAGCATCCTACGAGCAGTACTTC,CATSREGTASYEQYF
TRBD2,TRBV27,14,NA,TRBJ2-4,TGTGCCAGCAGCCGGGGGGGGGCTGGGAACATTCAGTACTTC,CASSRGGAGNIQYF
NA,TRBV5-6,13,NA,TRBJ1-2,TGTGCCAGCAGCTTGTTGTTGGAACGTGGCTACACCTTC,CASSLLLERGYTF
NA,TRBV9,13,NA,TRBJ1-5,TGTGCCAGCAGCGTTGACGGTAATCAGCCCCAGCATTTT,CASSVDGNQPQHF
NA,TRBV9,15,NA,TRBJ2-3,TGTGCCAGCAGCCCGCCCGGCGGGGTAACCGATACGCAGTATTTT,CASSPPGGVTDTQYF
TRBD1,TRBV5-4,14,NA,TRBJ1-2,TGTGCCAGCAGCTCCCCGGACAGGAAGTATGGCTACACCTTC,CASSSPDRKYGYTF
NA,TRBV6-5,11,NA,TRBJ1-6,TGTGCCAGCAGTATAATCTCACCCCTCCACTTT,CASSIISPLHF
NA,TRBV7-2,15,NA,TRBJ1-5,TGTGCCAGCAGCTTAGCGCTCGGGGGGGATCAGCCCCAGCATTTT,CASSLALGGDQPQHF
NA,TRBV29-1,16,NA,TRBJ1-1,TGCAGCGCTGACGGTTGGGGTACGAACATGAACACTGAAGCTTTCTTT,CSADGWGTNMNTEAFF
NA,TRBV7-8,16,NA,TRBJ1-5,TGTGCCAGCAGCTTAGCGGCAGGGCTTGTTGGTCAGCCCCAGCATTTT,CASSLAAGLVGQPQHF
NA,TRBV4-1,15,NA,TRBJ1-2,TGCGCCAGCAGCCAAGAAGACAGGAAAGTCTATGGCTACACCTTC,CASSQEDRKVYGYTF
TRBD2,TRBV7-3,19,NA,TRBJ2-3,TGTGCCAGCAGCCTTACCGGGACTAGCGGGGATCCTAGCACAGATACGCAGTATTTT,CASSLTGTSGDPSTDTQYF
NA,TRBV7-9,14,NA,TRBJ1-3,TGTGCCAGCAGCTTAGAGAGAAGGGGAAACACCATATATTTT,CASSLERRGNTIYF
NA,TRBV6-5,12,NA,TRBJ1-3,TGTGCCACCGAGACACGTAGGAACACCATATATTTT,CATETRRNTIYF
NA,TRBV21-1,11,NA,TRBJ1-2,TGTGCCAGCGGATCCACGTATGGCTACACCTTC,CASGSTYGYTF
NA,TRBV19,14,NA,TRBJ2-7,TGTGCCAGTAGTATAGTTGGTCTGGAGGGCGAGCAGTACTTC,CASSIVGLEGEQYF
TRBD1,TRBV7-2,14,NA,TRBJ1-1,TGTGCCAGCACCCCAGACAGGGGTGGCACTGAAGCTTTCTTT,CASTPDRGGTEAFF
NA,TRBV25-1,17,NA,TRBJ2-1,TGTGCCAGCAGTGAACCCCCGGGCAGGGGAACCTACAATGAGCAGTTCTTC,CASSEPPGRGTYNEQFF
NA,TRBV27,14,NA,TRBJ2-7,TGTGCCAGCAGTTCCTTTATCGGGTTCTACGAGCAGTACTTC,CASSSFIGFYEQYF
NA,TRBV5-1,19,NA,TRBJ2-6,TGCGCCAGCAGCCTGGAGAATGTGACAGGTAGCTCTGGGGCCAACGTCCTGACTTTC,CASSLENVTGSSGANVLTF
TRBD1,TRBV19,15,NA,TRBJ1-1,TGTGCCAGTAGTACCAAGGACAGGGGAAGAGGGCCAGCTTTCTTT,CASSTKDRGRGPAFF
NA,TRBV7-2,13,once,TRBJ2-7,TGTGCCAGCAGCTTTTCCCAAGGAGAATTCCAGTACTTC,CASSFSQGEFQYF
NA,TRBV7-2,15,NA,TRBJ2-7,TGTGCCAGCAGCTTAAGGGGGACTATCTCCTACGAGCAGTACTTC,CASSLRGTISYEQYF
TRBD2,TRBV5-4,17,NA,TRBJ2-1,TGTGCCAGCAGCTTGGTTCTGGGCGGGGGATCCGGCAATGAGCAGTTCTTC,CASSLVLGGGSGNEQFF
TRBD1,TRBV19,16,NA,TRBJ2-6,TGTGCCAGTAGTAACAGGACAGGGAGCGGGGCCAACGTCCTGACTTTC,CASSNRTGSGANVLTF
NA,TRBV7-8,11,NA,TRBJ2-7,TGTGCCAGCAGCGCCGCCTACGAGCAGTACTTC,CASSAAYEQYF
NA,TRBV6-5,13,NA,TRBJ2-2,TGTGCCAGCAGGGACAGTAACACCGGGGAGCTGTTTTTT,CASRDSNTGELFF
NA,TRBV14,13,NA,TRBJ2-5,TGTGCCAGCAGCCCCCGGGTCTTGGCGACCCAGTACTTC,CASSPRVLATQYF
NA,TRBV5-6,17,NA,TRBJ2-3,TGTGCCAGCAGCCCAATGACAGGGAGGACAGGATTAGATACGCAGTATTTT,CASSPMTGRTGLDTQYF
NA,TRBV7-9,14,NA,TRBJ1-1,TGTGCCAGCAGCTTAACTGGGGGCAACACTGAAGCTTTCTTT,CASSLTGGNTEAFF
TRBD1,TRBV7-8,14,NA,TRBJ1-2,TGTGCCAGCAGCCTACAGGGGACTAACTATGGCTACACCTTC,CASSLQGTNYGYTF
TRBD1,TRBV6-2/TRBV6-3,13,NA,TRBJ2-7,TGTGCCAGCAGCCGAGGACAGGCCTACGAGCAGTACTTC,CASSRGQAYEQYF
NA,TRBV14,13,once,TRBJ1-2,TGTGCCAGCAGTCTCCGGGCGGACTATGGCTACACCTTC,CASSLRADYGYTF
NA,TRBV7-9,16,NA,TRBJ2-2,TGTGCCAGCAGCTTAGGAGGGGGTCCGAACACCGGGGAGCTGTTTTTT,CASSLGGGPNTGELFF
TRBD1,TRBV18,15,NA,TRBJ2-7,TGTGCCAGCTCACCAAGCCGGGACAGCCCCTACGAGCAGTACTTC,CASSPSRDSPYEQYF
NA,TRBV4-1,16,NA,TRBJ1-6,TGCGCCAGCAGCCCAAACAGGGAGATCTATAATTCACCCCTCCACTTT,CASSPNREIYNSPLHF
NA,TRBV2,13,few,TRBJ1-2,TGTGCCAGCAATTGGGACACCTCCTATGGCTACACCTTC,CASNWDTSYGYTF
NA,TRBV30,13,NA,TRBJ2-3,TGTGCCTGGAGTGCGAGCGTACCAGATACGCAGTATTTT,CAWSASVPDTQYF
NA,TRBV5-4,15,NA,TRBJ1-3,TGTGCCAGCAGCCCCGGGGGGACCTCTGGAAACACCATATATTTT,CASSPGGTSGNTIYF
NA,TRBV2,15,NA,TRBJ2-3,TGTGCCAGCAACCGGGGGTTCCTCCAAGGGGATACGCAGTATTTT,CASNRGFLQGDTQYF
TRBD1,TRBV7-2,15,NA,TRBJ2-3,TGTGCCAGCAGCCCCGGACAGGTGAGGACAGATACGCAGTATTTT,CASSPGQVRTDTQYF
TRBD1,TRBV6-2/TRBV6-3,16,NA,TRBJ2-5,TGTGCCAGCAGTTACCACGGGACACAGGGGTCGGAGACCCAGTACTTC,CASSYHGTQGSETQYF